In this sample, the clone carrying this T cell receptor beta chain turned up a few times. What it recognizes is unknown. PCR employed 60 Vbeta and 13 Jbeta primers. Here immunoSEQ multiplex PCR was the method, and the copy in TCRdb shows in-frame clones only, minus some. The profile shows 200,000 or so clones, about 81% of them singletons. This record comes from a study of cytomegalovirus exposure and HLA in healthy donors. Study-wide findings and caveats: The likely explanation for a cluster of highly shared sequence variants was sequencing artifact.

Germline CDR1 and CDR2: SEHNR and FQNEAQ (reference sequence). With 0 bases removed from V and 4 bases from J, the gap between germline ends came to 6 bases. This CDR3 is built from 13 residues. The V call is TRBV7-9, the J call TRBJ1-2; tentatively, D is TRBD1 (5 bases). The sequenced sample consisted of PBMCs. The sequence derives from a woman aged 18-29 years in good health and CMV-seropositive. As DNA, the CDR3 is TGTGCCAGCAGCTTAGCGGGGGGCTATGGCTACACCTTC. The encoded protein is CASSLAGGYGYTF. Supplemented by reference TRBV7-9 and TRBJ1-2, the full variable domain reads DTGVSQNPRHKITKRGQNVTFRCDPISEHNRLYWYRQTLGQGPEFLTYFQNEAQLEKSRLLSDRFSAERPKGSFSTLEIQRTEQGDSAMYLCASSLAGGYGYTFGSGTRLTVV.